This T cell receptor (beta chain) was sequenced during a study of T cells in Graves' hyperthyroidism and ophthalmopathy. General study results and limits: A model using 13 V-J features told ophthalmopathy apart from stable hyperthyroidism. Most clonotypes that expanded in the thyroid above 0.001 also showed up in blood.

CDR3 length equals 14 residues. The ends were cut back, 4 bases at V and 8 bases at J, with 20 bases in the middle. In germline, CDR1 is GTSNPN, CDR2 SVGIG (reference sequence). Together with thyroid ultrasound, orbital computed tomography, serum thyroxine and TRAb, clinical symptoms were used for diagnoses. PBMCs stemmed from 10 ml fresh peripheral blood. Amplification yielded TCR beta CDR3 regions, with RNA transcripts as the source. The HTBI set primed first-round TCR CDR3 RT-PCR. Via MiXCR, TCRdb re-called the multiplex PCR reads, giving one row per CDR3 protein. The table shows more than 350,000 distinct CDR3 sequences, with approximately 14% occurring only once. A few counts support this clonotype. Its antigen is undetermined.

The sequenced sample consisted of blood. The V and J genes are TRBV30 and TRBJ1-2; the D gene is possibly TRBD1 (5 bases). The TCR sequence derives from a woman aged 55-70 years with Graves' ophthalmopathy. The CDR3 spells CAWNPGGSVGGYTF. The CDR3 nucleotides read TGTGCCTGGAACCCGGGGGGGTCTGTTGGCGGCTACACCTTC.